Listed below are T cell receptor beta chains from one sample, sequenced in a study of blood T cell repertoires in COVID-19. The protocol was immunoSEQ multiplex PCR, while the TCRdb copy is restricted to in-frame clones and leaves out a portion. Here the sample spans about 230,000 clones, roughly 85% being singletons. The sequencing input was peripheral blood. The receptors come from a man aged 45-65 years with COVID-19, enrolled during active disease. CDR3s include the opening cysteine and the closing phenylalanine or tryptophan. The D gene is left open where the match is weak. Clone size is shown for a subset of rows, as once, few, many or a class of expanded clone.

cdr3_aa	cdr3_nt	v_call	cdr3_length	j_call	d_call	clone_size
CASSSPQAGEQFF	TGTGCCAGCAGTTCCCCGCAAGCGGGTGAGCAGTTCTTC	TRBV6-6	13	TRBJ2-1	NA	NA
CASSQSGRGF	TGCGCCAGCAGTCAATCAGGGAGGGGGTTT	TRBV23-1	10	TRBJ1-6	NA	once
CATSGQGALRPQHF	TGTGCCACCAGTGGACAGGGGGCGTTAAGGCCCCAGCATTTT	TRBV24-1	14	TRBJ1-5	TRBD1	NA
CASSQDHSPGGRGLSGANVLTF	TGTGCCAGCAGCCAAGATCATTCACCAGGGGGCAGGGGGCTGTCTGGGGCCAACGTCCTGACTTTC	TRBV14	22	TRBJ2-6	TRBD1	NA
CATSVSRANTGELFF	TGTGCCACCAGTGTTTCGCGTGCGAACACCGGGGAGCTGTTTTTT	TRBV24-1	15	TRBJ2-2	NA	NA
CASSQVGGRPQHF	TGTGCCAGCAGCCAAGTTGGGGGGAGGCCCCAGCATTTT	TRBV3-1/TRBV3-2	13	TRBJ1-5	NA	NA
CATSRGQETQYF	TGTGCCACAAGCAGGGGGCAGGAGACCCAGTACTTC	TRBV12-3/TRBV12-4	12	TRBJ2-5	TRBD1	NA
CAISEPGQETIYEQYF	TGTGCCATCAGTGAACCGGGACAGGAAACGATCTACGAGCAGTACTTC	TRBV10-3	16	TRBJ2-7	TRBD1	NA
CASSSQAVYQPQHF	TGTGCCAGCAGTTCACAGGCGGTCTATCAGCCCCAGCATTTT	TRBV6-5	14	TRBJ1-5	NA	few
CASRKTDRGLRETQYF	TGTGCCAGCCGGAAGACGGACAGGGGGTTACGGGAGACCCAGTACTTC	TRBV27	16	TRBJ2-5	TRBD1	few
CASSQTSGGPNEQFF	TGCGCCAGCAGCCAGACTAGCGGGGGGCCCAATGAGCAGTTCTTC	TRBV5-1	15	TRBJ2-1	TRBD2	NA
CASSISGQNYGYTF	TGTGCCAGTAGTATATCGGGACAGAACTATGGCTACACCTTC	TRBV19	14	TRBJ1-2	TRBD1	NA
CASSPDKNTEAFF	TGTGCCAGCAGTCCGGACAAGAACACTGAAGCTTTCTTT	TRBV6-5	13	TRBJ1-1	NA	NA
CAISGRGIATQYF	TGTGCCATCTCAGGCAGGGGGATAGCCACGCAGTATTTT	TRBV24-1	13	TRBJ2-3	TRBD1	NA
CASSQRLAPQETQYF	TGCGCCAGCAGCCAAAGACTAGCTCCCCAAGAGACCCAGTACTTC	TRBV5-1	15	TRBJ2-5	TRBD2	NA
CASINQDRGTDTQYF	TGTGCCAGCATCAATCAGGACAGGGGTACAGATACGCAGTATTTT	TRBV21-1	15	TRBJ2-3	NA	NA
CASSSSGGVTGELFF	TGTGCCAGCAGCTCTAGCGGGGGGGTCACCGGGGAGCTGTTTTTT	TRBV7-3	15	TRBJ2-2	TRBD2	NA
CASSTGYGYTF	TGTGCCAGCTCGACTGGCTATGGCTACACCTTC	TRBV3-1/TRBV3-2	11	TRBJ1-2	NA	NA
CASKGLRQGGTEAFF	TGTGCCAGCAAAGGCCTCCGACAGGGTGGCACTGAAGCTTTCTTT	TRBV2	15	TRBJ1-1	TRBD1	NA
CASSYSSGSSNQPQHF	TGTGCCAGCAGTTACTCATCAGGGTCGAGCAATCAGCCCCAGCATTTT	TRBV6-2/TRBV6-3	16	TRBJ1-5	NA	NA
CASSYFGQGAAEAFF	TGTGCCAGCAGTTACTTCGGACAGGGGGCTGCTGAAGCTTTCTTT	TRBV6-2/TRBV6-3	15	TRBJ1-1	TRBD1	once
CASSVAERGGNTQYF	TGTGCCAGCAGCGTAGCGGAACGGGGGGGAAATACGCAGTATTTT	TRBV9	15	TRBJ2-3	TRBD2	NA
CASSQDRPGSPLHF	TGTGCCAGCAGCCAGGACAGGCCGGGTTCACCCCTCCACTTT	TRBV28	14	TRBJ1-6	TRBD1	NA
CASSKGQGGTDTQYF	TGCGCCAGCAGCAAAGGACAGGGGGGCACAGATACGCAGTATTTT	TRBV5-1	15	TRBJ2-3	TRBD1	NA
CASSFGLAGDGELFF	TGTGCCAGCAGTTTCGGACTAGCGGGGGACGGGGAGCTGTTTTTT	TRBV6-2/TRBV6-3	15	TRBJ2-2	TRBD2	NA
CASSLAGGQGDTEAFF	TGTGCCAGCAGCTTAGCTGGGGGGCAGGGGGACACTGAAGCTTTCTTT	TRBV7-2	16	TRBJ1-1	TRBD1	few
CASSREGLNYGYTF	TGTGCCAGCAGCAGGGAGGGGCTTAACTATGGCTACACCTTC	TRBV2	14	TRBJ1-2	NA	once
CASSLEDRTSTSGNTIYF	TGTGCCAGCAGCCTCGAGGACAGGACCTCAACCTCTGGAAACACCATATATTTT	TRBV3-1/TRBV3-2	18	TRBJ1-3	TRBD1	NA
CASSGGTSGETQYF	TGTGCCAGCAGCGGAGGGACTAGCGGGGAGACCCAGTACTTC	TRBV9	14	TRBJ2-5	TRBD2	NA
CASSLASWGGTEAFF	TGTGCCAGCAGCTTAGCTTCGTGGGGGGGGACTGAAGCTTTCTTT	TRBV7-8	15	TRBJ1-1	NA	NA
CASSLLPGDPGELFF	TGTGCCAGCAGCTTACTACCGGGAGACCCCGGGGAGCTGTTTTTT	TRBV7-8	15	TRBJ2-2	NA	NA
CASSRGGRGTPYEQYF	TGTGCCAGCTCACGCGGCGGTAGGGGTACTCCCTACGAGCAGTACTTC	TRBV18	16	TRBJ2-7	NA	NA
CASSSPGLIRQEQFF	TGTGCCAGCAGCTCGCCGGGACTCATCCGTCAGGAGCAGTTCTTC	TRBV7-2	15	TRBJ2-1	NA	NA
CASSQDGTNNYEQYF	TGCGCCAGCAGCCAGGATGGGACAAACAACTACGAGCAGTACTTC	TRBV4-1	15	TRBJ2-7	NA	NA
CASRQGWHQPQHF	TGTGCCAGCAGGCAGGGGTGGCATCAGCCCCAGCATTTT	TRBV6-5	13	TRBJ1-5	NA	NA
CASSDLDREKQYF	TGTGCCAGCAGCGATTTGGACAGGGAAAAGCAGTACTTC	TRBV5-4	13	TRBJ2-7	TRBD1	NA
CASSFSTGSPTGSYEQYF	TGTGCCAGCAGCTTCTCAACGGGATCGCCGACGGGCTCCTACGAGCAGTACTTC	TRBV7-6	18	TRBJ2-7	NA	NA
CASRWLGQGNTEAFF	TGTGCCAGCAGATGGTTGGGACAGGGGAACACTGAAGCTTTCTTT	TRBV2	15	TRBJ1-1	TRBD1	NA
CASSVVTTRSNQPQHF	TGTGCCAGCAGTGTGGTAACCACTAGGAGCAATCAGCCCCAGCATTTT	TRBV2	16	TRBJ1-5	NA	NA
CATSDSGGTDTQYF	TGTGCCACCAGTGATTCCGGGGGCACAGATACGCAGTATTTT	TRBV24-1	14	TRBJ2-3	NA	NA
CASSQLNRPSTEAFF	TGTGCCAGCAGCCAATTAAACAGGCCATCCACTGAAGCTTTCTTT	TRBV3-1/TRBV3-2	15	TRBJ1-1	NA	NA
CASSPGTGGIHGYTF	TGTGCCAGTAGTCCCGGGACAGGGGGCATCCATGGCTACACCTTC	TRBV19	15	TRBJ1-2	TRBD1	NA
CASRPTGVGSYEQYF	TGTGCCAGCAGACCCACAGGGGTTGGGTCCTACGAGCAGTACTTC	TRBV2	15	TRBJ2-7	TRBD1	NA
CASSLHPTGVLETQYF	TGTGCCAGCAGCTTACACCCGACAGGGGTGTTGGAGACCCAGTACTTC	TRBV7-9	16	TRBJ2-5	TRBD1	NA
CAWSTGTAYGYTF	TGTGCCTGGAGTACAGGGACCGCCTATGGCTACACCTTC	TRBV30	13	TRBJ1-2	NA	NA
CASSSQVPNTEAFF	TGCGCCAGCAGCTCACAGGTCCCGAACACTGAAGCTTTCTTT	TRBV5-1	14	TRBJ1-1	NA	NA
CASSIGGATNEKLFF	TGTGCCAGTAGTATCGGCGGAGCAACTAATGAAAAACTGTTTTTT	TRBV19	15	TRBJ1-4	NA	NA
CASSPSTDTQYF	TGTGCCAGCTCACCATCGACAGATACGCAGTATTTT	TRBV18	12	TRBJ2-3	NA	NA
CASSLRDSYGYTF	TGTGCCAGCAGCTTAAGAGACAGCTATGGCTACACCTTC	TRBV7-3	13	TRBJ1-2	NA	NA
CASSRQGQYGYTF	TGTGCCAGCAGTAGACAGGGGCAGTATGGCTACACCTTC	TRBV2	13	TRBJ1-2	TRBD1	NA
CASSLHRTSYEQYF	TGTGCTAGCAGCTTACACAGGACCTCCTACGAGCAGTACTTC	TRBV7-7	14	TRBJ2-7	NA	NA